This TCR beta chain emerged from a study of blood T cell repertoires in COVID-19 (dated by TCRdb to 2018 to 2020). About the study as a whole: Samples covering the acute and convalescent phases of COVID-19 were provided by collaborators in the United States, Italy and Spain. Deeply sampled blood TCRbeta repertoires from subjects exposed to, actively infected with, or recovered from COVID-19 were included in the dataset. The prospective study material was composed of cDNA or gDNA derived from T cells, B-cell-depleted T cells, or PBMCs. Samples were obtained from the ongoing ImmuneRACE study (first 160 participants) and from over a thousand subjects provided by 6 global collaborators. The sample metadata nearly always contained a de-identified subject ID, COVID-19 status, age in years and sex. The repertoires were released in a freely available public database meant as a resource for research on the immune response to SARS-CoV-2. Where HLA class I and class II types were available, the types were taken from metadata supplied by the sample provider, not from assay-based typing. The full study reports these points: The amount of clinical and demographic metadata varied by source and participant and was provided uncurated.

The immunoSEQ Assay, a bias-controlled multiplex PCR, was used to amplify TCRbeta CDR3 regions from genomic DNA. The published analysis was carried out like this. The number of nucleated cells in each sample was estimated from the amplification of reference gene primers within the assay. To quantify the absolute abundance of each unique TCRbeta CDR3 rearrangement, sequence reads were collapsed and filtered. For each sample, productive Simpson clonality was calculated as the square root of Simpson's diversity index over productive rearrangements. TCRdb holds this immuneACCESS table with in-frame rearrangements only. Some clones are missing; in checked studies, unresolved V genes explain under half, and the rest has no known cause. V and J calls plus clone size are reproduced from that table; the DNA served to infer D and trimming. The sample yields fewer than 120,000 clones; roughly 91% were counted once. The ten largest clonotypes hold 3% to 3.5% of the sample.

With regard to this clone: Its target antigen remains unknown. The record has no base qualities; no much larger clone is one base away.

The junction carries 11 bases between V and J, which are trimmed by 5 bases and 4 bases respectively. The CDR3 contains 13 residues, cysteine and phenylalanine counted. The CDR3 DNA has 39 bases and is translated from base 1. Via the germline V gene (reference sequence), CDR1 is SEHNR and CDR2 FQNEAQ. Each collaborating institution followed its own protocols to collect whole blood in K2EDTA tubes. For TCRbeta analysis, collaborators shipped samples as frozen whole blood, isolated PBMCs, or DNA extracted from either of those sample types. The sample consisted of peripheral blood. The chain is encoded by TRBV7-9 joined to TRBJ1-2; the D region possibly corresponds to TRBD1 (5 bases align). The receptor was derived from a woman between 50 and 59 years old with acute or convalescent COVID-19. The CDR3 loop reads CASSLGEGYGYTF. The DNA sequence is given as TGTGCCAGCAGCCTAGGGGAGGGCTATGGCTACACCTTC.